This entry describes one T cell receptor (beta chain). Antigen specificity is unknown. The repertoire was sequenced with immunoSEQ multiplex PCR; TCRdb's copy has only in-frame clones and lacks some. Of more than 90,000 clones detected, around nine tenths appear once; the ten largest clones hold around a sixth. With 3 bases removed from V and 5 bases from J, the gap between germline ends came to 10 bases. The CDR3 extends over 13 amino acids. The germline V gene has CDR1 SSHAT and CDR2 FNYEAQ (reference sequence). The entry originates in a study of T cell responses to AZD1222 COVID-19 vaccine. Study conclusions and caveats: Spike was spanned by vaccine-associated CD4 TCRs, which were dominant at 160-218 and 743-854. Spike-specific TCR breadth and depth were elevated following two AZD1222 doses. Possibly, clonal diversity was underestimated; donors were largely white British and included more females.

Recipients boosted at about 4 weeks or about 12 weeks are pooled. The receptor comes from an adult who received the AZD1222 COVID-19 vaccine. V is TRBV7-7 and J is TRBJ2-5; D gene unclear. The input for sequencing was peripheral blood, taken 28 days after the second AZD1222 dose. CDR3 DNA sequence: TGTGCCAGCAGCTTGGGTAAAATGGAGACCCAGTACTTC. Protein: CASSLGKMETQYF.